One and the same sample provided the 19 T cell receptor beta chains below, sequenced in a study of PD-1 blockade in classical Hodgkin lymphoma. Sequencing used immunoSEQ multiplex PCR; TCRdb keeps in-frame clones, though not all of them. The profile shows about 1,400 clones, around 77% of them singletons. Time point reported: cycle 4 day 1 (C4D1), after more than five weeks of nivolumab. There was relapse after autologous stem cell transplantation in every patient, and there was variation in brentuximab vedotin exposure. Isolated CD8+ T cells were derived from thawed PBMCs through magnetic negative selection. The sample was CD8+ T cells from blood, taken before the fourth cycle of nivolumab. The receptors derive from a human donor with classical Hodgkin lymphoma. The donor label of this sample is uncertain.

This chain connects TRBV6-5 to TRBJ2-1; no definite D call. The CDR3 length is 13 residues. Germline V lookup: CDR1 MNHEY, CDR2 SVGAGI. Between the trimmed V and J ends, which lost 6 bases and 12 bases, there was a span of 18 bases. The CDR3 sequence is CASSPHSMARQFF. Here the CDR3 DNA reads TGTGCCAGCAGCCCACATAGCATGGCCCGGCAGTTCTTC.

DNA for the CDR3: TGTGCCAGCTCACCAGCCGCCACGGACACTGAAGCTTTCTTT. It is translated as CASSPAATDTEAFF. The V and J genes are TRBV18 and TRBJ1-1; D ambiguous. V shed 2 bases and J shed 3 bases, with 10 bases lying between them. The length of the CDR3 is 14 residues. Per germline, CDR1 KGHSH and CDR2 LQKENI.

This sequence joins TRBV6-4 and TRBJ2-3; no firm D call. Germline V gives CDR1 MRHNA, CDR2 SNTAGT. This CDR3 is built from 14 residues. V was trimmed by 3 bases and J by 1 base, leaving 8 bases between them. DNA of the CDR3: TGTGCCAGCAGTGAGGCCCAGGGCACAGATACGCAGTATTTT. It translates to CASSEAQGTDTQYF.

The chain uses TRBV5-6 and TRBJ2-7; 10 nucleotides line up with TRBD2. The ends lost 2 bases at V and 3 bases at J; junction bases unmatched: 2. The CDR3 has 14 amino acids. The V gene's germline CDR1 is SGHDT and CDR2 YYEEEE. CDR3 loop: CASSFRTSGYEQYF. The CDR3 region has the DNA TGTGCCAGCAGCTTTAGGACTAGCGGCTACGAGCAGTACTTC.

The gene calls are TRBV7-3 and TRBJ2-7; D tentatively fits TRBD1 or TRBD2 (5 bases each). The germline V gene has CDR1 SGHTA and CDR2 FQGTGA. CDR3 length: 15 residues. Trimming pared 5 bases from V and 6 bases from J, leaving 20 bases between. DNA for the CDR3: TGTGCCAGCAGCCCATCCCCAGGGAGTAGTGGCGAGCAGTACTTC. Its protein product is CASSPSPGSSGEQYF.

The chain combines TRBV6-4 with TRBJ2-3; 8 bases agree with TRBD2. The CDR3 contains 15 residues. The germline V gene encodes CDR1 MRHNA and CDR2 SNTAGT. J lost 3 bases, V lost 5 bases, and 7 bases had no gene match. CDR3 DNA: TGTGCCAGCAGTCCGAGCGGGAGTGGAACAGATACGCAGTATTTT. Protein sequence: CASSPSGSGTDTQYF.

This chain uses TRBV7-9 with TRBJ2-1; TRBD2 agrees at 8 bases. Per germline, CDR1 SEHNR and CDR2 FQNEAQ (reference sequence). The CDR3 has 14 residues. Germline trimming cut 1 base from V and 7 bases from J; bases unmatched to any gene: 3. CDR3 coding DNA: TGTGCCAGCAGCTTAGGGGGACTAGAAAATGAGCAGTTCTTC. Amino acids: CASSLGGLENEQFF.

The V gene is TRBV6-1, the J gene TRBJ2-7, with a weak D call TRBD1 (6 bases). This CDR3 contains 19 residues. Germline V gives CDR1 MNHNS, CDR2 SASEGT. Trimming removed 2 bases from V and 4 bases from J, with 27 bases in between. In DNA, the CDR3 is TGTGCCAGCAGTGAATTTTTCGTAGGGGGTTATGAGACCTTTTACGAGCAGTACTTC. Its protein is CASSEFFVGGYETFYEQYF.

The chain employs TRBV11-2 and TRBJ2-5; 10 bases are a match to TRBD1. V lost 6 bases and J lost 4; bases outside the gene matches: 11. The CDR3 has 16 residues. From germline, CDR1 is SGHAT and CDR2 FQNNGV. CDR3 sequence: CASRKSDRGIGETQYF. In DNA, the CDR3 is TGTGCCAGCAGGAAATCGGACAGGGGGATAGGAGAGACCCAGTACTTC. The full variable domain, its missing parts supplied by reference TRBV11-2 and TRBJ2-5, is EAGVAQSPRYKIIEKRQSVAFWCNPISGHATLYWYQQILGQGPKLLIQFQNNGVVDDSQLPKDRFSAERLKGVDSTLKIQPAKLEDSAVYLCASRKSDRGIGETQYFGPGTRLLVL.

This clone was detected only a few times. The genes are TRBV27 and TRBJ2-7; D unclear. V lost 3 bases to trimming and J lost 0 bases, with 6 bases between them. Germline assignment: CDR1 MNHEY and CDR2 SMNVEV (reference sequence). The CDR3 sequence is 13 residues long. CDR3 amino acids: CASSLATSYEQYF. The CDR3 nucleotides read TGTGCCAGCAGTTTGGCTACCTCCTACGAGCAGTACTTC.

The chain links TRBV4-1 to TRBJ2-2, with D perhaps being TRBD1 or TRBD2 (5 bases each). The ends were cut back, 3 bases at V and 2 bases at J, with 16 bases in the middle. This CDR3 region has 17 residues. Germline loops: CDR1 MGHRA, CDR2 YSYEKL. The CDR3 DNA is TGCGCCAGCAGCCAGGTTCCGGGACGCCTTAACACCGGGGAGCTGTTTTTT. Protein: CASSQVPGRLNTGELFF.

V usage is TRBV11-2 and J usage is TRBJ2-7; D gene ambiguous. The V end lost 5 bases, the J end lost 3 bases, and 14 bases lay between the germline ends. CDR1 SGHAT and CDR2 FQNNGV come from the germline V gene. There are 14 residues in the CDR3. The CDR3 nucleotides are TGTGCCAGCAGCACCGGGCCAGCGAACTACGAGCAGTACTTC. As protein: CASSTGPANYEQYF.

This chain joins TRBV7-9 and TRBJ2-5; D assignment may be TRBD1 or TRBD2 (5 bases each). This CDR3 spans 17 amino acids. CDR1 and CDR2 from the germline V gene are SEHNR and FQNEAQ (reference sequence). V was pared by 4 bases and J by 1 base, with 19 bases between. In nucleotides, the CDR3 is TGTGCCAGCAGCTCGCCCGAGTCAGGGAGACTCCAAGAGACCCAGTACTTC. Its translation: CASSSPESGRLQETQYF.

The genes are TRBV2 and TRBJ2-7, with D maybe TRBD1 (6 bases). Germline V lookup: CDR1 SNHLY, CDR2 FYNNEI. Trimming shortened V by 7 bases and J by 1 base, and 11 bases separated the two germline ends. The CDR3 is 13 residues long. The CDR3 DNA sequence: TGTGCCAGCACTAGACAGGATTCCTACGAGCAGTACTTC. Residues: CASTRQDSYEQYF.

J is TRBJ2-7 and V is TRBV5-6; 8 nucleotides line up with TRBD1. After removal of 3 bases from V and 2 bases from J, the junction contained 7 bases not matched to a gene. This CDR3 contains 15 residues. Germline V gene data show CDR1 as SGHDT and CDR2 as YYEEEE. CDR3: CASSSTGRGPYEQYF. Here the CDR3 DNA reads TGTGCCAGCAGCTCTACGGGCAGGGGGCCCTACGAGCAGTACTTC.

The V and J genes are TRBV10-2 and TRBJ2-3; the D is unclear. V was pared by 2 bases and J by 3 bases, with 6 bases between. Germline-derived CDR1 and CDR2 are WSHSY and SAAADI. The CDR3 has 13 amino acids. CDR3 residues: CASSEDSTDTQYF. The CDR3 DNA follows: TGCGCCAGCAGTGAGGATTCGACAGATACGCAGTATTTT.

The chain uses TRBV27 and TRBJ2-3; D could derive from TRBD1 or TRBD2 (5 bases each). The CDR3 totals 15 residues. The germline V gene encodes CDR1 MNHEY and CDR2 SMNVEV (reference sequence). V was cut by 7 bases and J by 0 bases, with 14 bases left in between. CDR3 protein: CASTPPGASTDTQYF. The CDR3 DNA reads TGTGCCAGCACCCCCCCCGGGGCTAGCACAGATACGCAGTATTTT.

The chain has TRBV10-2 and TRBJ2-7; 12 bases fit TRBD2. The V gene end was trimmed by 7 bases and the J gene end by 3 bases; junction bases not matched to a gene: 7. CDR3 length: 15 residues. CDR1 is WSHSY, CDR2 SAAADI, per germline. For the CDR3, the DNA is TGCGCCAGCACGGCGACTAGCGGGAGTTACTACGAGCAGTACTTC. This codes for CASTATSGSYYEQYF.

The chain is built from TRBV7-9 and TRBJ2-3; the D is unclear. The CDR3 has 15 residues. V gave up 5 bases and J gave up 5 bases, with 17 bases separating them. Germline lookup yields CDR1 SEHNR and CDR2 FQNEAQ (reference sequence). The CDR3 DNA sequence: TGTGCCAGCAGCCATACTACCCAGTCGAAAGATACGCAGTATTTT. It yields the protein CASSHTTQSKDTQYF.